The T cell receptor beta chain described here comes from a study of identical twins. A universal primer site was created by template switching, with the cDNA bearing unique molecular identifiers. From the 5' RACE reads, TCRdb called clonotypes with MiXCR, one entry per CDR3 protein. The sample carries about 920,000 distinct CDR3 sequences, approximately 13% recorded once. Points on this clonotype: The antigen is not known.

The V gene end was trimmed by 5 bases and the J gene end by 7 bases; junction bases not matched to a gene: 12. Germline CDR1 reads SGHTA; CDR2 reads FQGTGA. The CDR3 is made up of 18 amino acids. General observations from the study: Conclusions leaned on cross-sectional statistical analysis and did not track the same donors over time. Excess sharing by twins proved weaker in beta out-of-frame sequences.

The sample was also linked to a second study, of yellow fever vaccine responses in identical twins. That source adds: Reportedly, the response of twins' T cells to the vaccine seemed partly convergent, partly personalized.

Sequencing input: PBMCs. This chain uses TRBV7-3 with TRBJ2-2; 14 bases agree with TRBD2. The origin of this receptor is a woman aged 18-35 years in good health. CDR3: CASSPQGTSGRRVGELFF. The CDR3 DNA is TGTGCCAGCAGCCCCCAAGGGACTAGCGGGAGAAGGGTCGGGGAGCTGTTTTTT.